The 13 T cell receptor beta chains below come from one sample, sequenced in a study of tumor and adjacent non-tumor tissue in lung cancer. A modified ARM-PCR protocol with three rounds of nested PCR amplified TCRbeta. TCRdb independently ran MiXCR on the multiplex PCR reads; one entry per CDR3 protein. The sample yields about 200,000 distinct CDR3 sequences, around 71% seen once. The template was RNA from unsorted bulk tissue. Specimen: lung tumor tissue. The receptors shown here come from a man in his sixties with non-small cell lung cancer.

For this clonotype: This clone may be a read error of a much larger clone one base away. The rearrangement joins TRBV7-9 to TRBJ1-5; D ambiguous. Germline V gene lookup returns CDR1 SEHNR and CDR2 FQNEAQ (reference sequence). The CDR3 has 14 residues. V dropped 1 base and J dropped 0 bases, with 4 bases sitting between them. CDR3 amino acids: CASSLVSSNQPQHF. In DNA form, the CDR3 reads TGTGCCAGCAGCTTAGTCAGTAGCAATCAGCCCCAGCATTTT. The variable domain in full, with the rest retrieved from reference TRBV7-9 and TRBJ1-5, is DTGVSQNPRHKITKRGQNVTFRCDPISEHNRLYWYRQTLGQGPEFLTYFQNEAQLEKSRLLSDRFSAERPKGSFSTLEIQRTEQGDSAMYLCASSLVSSNQPQHFGDGTRLSIL.

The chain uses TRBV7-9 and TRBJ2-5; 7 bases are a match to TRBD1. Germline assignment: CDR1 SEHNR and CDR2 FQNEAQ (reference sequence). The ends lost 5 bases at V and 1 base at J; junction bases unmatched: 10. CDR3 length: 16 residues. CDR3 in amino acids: CASSLGHRGSQETQYF. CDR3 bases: TGTGCCAGCAGCCTCGGCCACAGGGGAAGCCAAGAGACCCAGTACTTC. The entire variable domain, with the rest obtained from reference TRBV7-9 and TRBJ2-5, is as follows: DTGVSQNPRHKITKRGQNVTFRCDPISEHNRLYWYRQTLGQGPEFLTYFQNEAQLEKSRLLSDRFSAERPKGSFSTLEIQRTEQGDSAMYLCASSLGHRGSQETQYFGPGTRLLVL.

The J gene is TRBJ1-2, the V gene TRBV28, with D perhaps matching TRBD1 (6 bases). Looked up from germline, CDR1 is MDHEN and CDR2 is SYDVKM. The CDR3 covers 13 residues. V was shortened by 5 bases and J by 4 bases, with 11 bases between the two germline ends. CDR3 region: CASSLQGPYGYTF. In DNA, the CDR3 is TGTGCCAGCAGTCTACAGGGTCCCTATGGCTACACCTTC.

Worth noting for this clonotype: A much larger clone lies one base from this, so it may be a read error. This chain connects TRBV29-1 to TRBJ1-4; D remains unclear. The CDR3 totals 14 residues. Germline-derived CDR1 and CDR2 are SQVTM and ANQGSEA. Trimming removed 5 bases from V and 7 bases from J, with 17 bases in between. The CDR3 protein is CSVLYMVDGEKLFF. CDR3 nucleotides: TGCAGCGTTTTATACATGGTAGATGGTGAAAAACTGTTTTTT.

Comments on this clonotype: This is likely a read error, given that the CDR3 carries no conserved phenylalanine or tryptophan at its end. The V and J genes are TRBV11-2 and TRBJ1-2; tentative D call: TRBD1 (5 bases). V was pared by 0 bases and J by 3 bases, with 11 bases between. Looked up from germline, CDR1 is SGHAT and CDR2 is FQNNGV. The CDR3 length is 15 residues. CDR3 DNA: TGTGCCAGCAGCTTAGAGCAGGGCGGTGACTATGGCTACACCTCC. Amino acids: CASSLEQGGDYGYTS.

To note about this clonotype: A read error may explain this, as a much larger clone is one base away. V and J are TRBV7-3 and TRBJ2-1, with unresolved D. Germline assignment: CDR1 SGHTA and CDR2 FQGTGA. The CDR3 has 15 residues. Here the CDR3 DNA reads TGTGCCAGCAGCTTGTCGGCTGCCACCTACAATGAGCAGCTCTTC. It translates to CASSLSAATYNEQLF.

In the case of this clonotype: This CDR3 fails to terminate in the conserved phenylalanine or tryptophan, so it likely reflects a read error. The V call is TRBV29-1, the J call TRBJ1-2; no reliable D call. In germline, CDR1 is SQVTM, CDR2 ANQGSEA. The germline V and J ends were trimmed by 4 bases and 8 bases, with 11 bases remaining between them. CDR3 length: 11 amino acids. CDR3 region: CSVVAGRGYTL. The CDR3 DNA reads TGCAGCGTTGTGGCAGGACGGGGCTACACCTTG.

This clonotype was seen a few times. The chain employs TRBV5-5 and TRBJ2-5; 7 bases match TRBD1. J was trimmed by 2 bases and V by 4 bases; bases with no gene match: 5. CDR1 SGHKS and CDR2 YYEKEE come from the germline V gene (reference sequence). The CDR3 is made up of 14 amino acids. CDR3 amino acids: CASSRGTEQETQYF. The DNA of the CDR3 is TGTGCCAGCAGCCGAGGGACAGAACAAGAGACCCAGTACTTC.

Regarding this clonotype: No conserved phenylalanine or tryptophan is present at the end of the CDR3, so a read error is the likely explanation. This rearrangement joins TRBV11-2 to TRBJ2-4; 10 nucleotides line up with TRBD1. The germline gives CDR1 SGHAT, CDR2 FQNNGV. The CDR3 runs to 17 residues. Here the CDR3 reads CASSLGGTGAAKNVQYS. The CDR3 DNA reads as TGTGCCAGCAGCTTAGGGGGGACAGGGGCTGCCAAAAACGTTCAGTACTCC.

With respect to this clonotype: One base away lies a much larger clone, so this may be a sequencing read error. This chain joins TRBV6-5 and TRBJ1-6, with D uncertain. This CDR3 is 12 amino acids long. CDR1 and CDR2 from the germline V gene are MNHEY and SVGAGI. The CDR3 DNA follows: TGTACCAGCAGTAATCTGGACTCACCCCTCCACTTT. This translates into CTSSNLDSPLHF.

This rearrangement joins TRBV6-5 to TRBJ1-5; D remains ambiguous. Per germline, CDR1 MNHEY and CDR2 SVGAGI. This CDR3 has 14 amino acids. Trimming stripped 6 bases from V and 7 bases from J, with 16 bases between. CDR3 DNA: TGTGCCAGCAGGGGTCCGGGATCGCGGCAGCCCCAGCATTTT. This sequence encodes CASRGPGSRQPQHF.

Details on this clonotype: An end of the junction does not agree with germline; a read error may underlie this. CDR3 loop: CASRVPQGASSPLHF. The CDR3 bases are TGCGCCAGCAGAGTCCCACAGGGGGCGAGTTCACCCCTCCACTTT. This chain uses TRBV28 with TRBJ1-6; TRBD1 aligns across 9 bases. Germline V CDR1 and CDR2: MDHEN, SYDVKM. This CDR3 region has 15 residues. Full variable domain (outside the CDR3, taken from reference TRBV28 and TRBJ1-6): DVKVTQSSRYLVKRTGEKVFLECVQDMDHENMFWYRQDPGLGLRLIYFSYDVKMKEKGDIPEGYSVSREKKERFSLILESASTNQTSMYLCASRVPQGASSPLHFGNGTRLTVT.

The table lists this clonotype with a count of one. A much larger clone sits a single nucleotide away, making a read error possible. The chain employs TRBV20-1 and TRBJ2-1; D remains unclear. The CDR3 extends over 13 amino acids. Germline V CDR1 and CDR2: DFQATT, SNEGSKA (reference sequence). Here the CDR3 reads CSARGPLYNGQFF. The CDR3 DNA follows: TGCAGTGCTAGAGGACCACTCTACAATGGGCAGTTCTTC.